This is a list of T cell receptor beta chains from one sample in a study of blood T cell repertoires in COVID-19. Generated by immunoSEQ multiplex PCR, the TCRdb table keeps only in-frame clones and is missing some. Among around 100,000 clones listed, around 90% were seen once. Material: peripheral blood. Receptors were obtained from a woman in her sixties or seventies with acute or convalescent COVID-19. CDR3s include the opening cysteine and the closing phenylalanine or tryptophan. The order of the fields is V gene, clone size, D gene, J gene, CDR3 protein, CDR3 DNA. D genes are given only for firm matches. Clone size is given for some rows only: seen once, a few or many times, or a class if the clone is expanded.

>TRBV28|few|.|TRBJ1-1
CASSLVQGNTEAFF
TGTGCCAGCAGCCTGGTTCAGGGGAACACTGAAGCTTTCTTT
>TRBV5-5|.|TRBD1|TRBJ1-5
CASSREGQGPQPQHF
TGTGCCAGCAGCCGGGAGGGACAGGGACCTCAGCCCCAGCATTTT
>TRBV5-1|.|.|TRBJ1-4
CASSLAGSDKLFF
TGCGCCAGCAGCTTGGCTGGGAGTGATAAACTGTTTTTT
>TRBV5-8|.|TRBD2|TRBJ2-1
CASSSLAGGTYNEQFF
TGTGCCAGCAGCTCTTTAGCGGGAGGGACCTACAATGAGCAGTTCTTC
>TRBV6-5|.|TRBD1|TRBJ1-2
CASRSGTGDYGYTF
TGTGCCAGCAGGTCCGGGACAGGGGACTATGGCTACACCTTC
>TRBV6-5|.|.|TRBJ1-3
CASSYSGRDGNTIYF
TGTGCCAGCAGTTACTCGGGCAGGGATGGAAACACCATATATTTT
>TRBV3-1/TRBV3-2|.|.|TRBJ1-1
CASSPRMGRIEAFF
TGTGCCAGCAGCCCAAGGATGGGGCGGATTGAAGCTTTCTTT
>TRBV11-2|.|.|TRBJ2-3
CASSLGSETDTQYF
TGTGCCAGCAGCTTAGGAAGTGAGACAGATACGCAGTATTTT
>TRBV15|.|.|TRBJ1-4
CATSRDVTRSNEKLFF
TGTGCCACCAGCAGAGATGTAACACGTTCTAATGAAAAACTGTTTTTT
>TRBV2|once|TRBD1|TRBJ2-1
CASSFRGTSNNEQFF
TGTGCCAGCAGTTTCAGGGGGACCTCAAACAATGAGCAGTTCTTC
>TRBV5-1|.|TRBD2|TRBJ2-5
CASSQSSLAGQETQYF
TGCGCCAGCAGCCAATCCTCACTAGCGGGGCAAGAGACCCAGTACTTC
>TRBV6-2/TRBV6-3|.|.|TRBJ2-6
CASSQDSFGANVLTF
TGTGCCAGCAGCCAAGACAGCTTTGGGGCCAACGTCCTGACTTTC
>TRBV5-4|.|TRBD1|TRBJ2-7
CASSGTAGEQYF
TGTGCCAGCAGCGGGACAGCCGGAGAGCAGTACTTC
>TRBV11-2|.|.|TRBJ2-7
CASSLIRRELEQYF
TGTGCCAGCAGCTTAATCCGCCGAGAACTCGAGCAGTACTTC
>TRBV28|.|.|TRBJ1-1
CASSLNKWGVDTEAFF
TGTGCCAGCAGTTTAAACAAGTGGGGGGTGGACACTGAAGCTTTCTTT
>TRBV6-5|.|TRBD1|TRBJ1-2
CASSSGTGGGYGYTF
TGTGCCAGCAGTTCCGGGACAGGGGGCGGCTATGGCTACACCTTC
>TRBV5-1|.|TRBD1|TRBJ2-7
CASRVRDREGEQYF
TGCGCCAGCAGGGTCCGGGACAGGGAAGGCGAGCAGTACTTC
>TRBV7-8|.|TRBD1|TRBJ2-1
CASSFRSVVGQGSRVYNEQFF
TGTGCCAGCAGCTTTAGATCCGTCGTCGGACAGGGGAGTAGGGTATACAATGAGCAGTTCTTC
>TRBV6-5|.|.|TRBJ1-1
CASSYQEGNTEAFF
TGTGCCAGCAGTTATCAGGAGGGGAACACTGAAGCTTTCTTT
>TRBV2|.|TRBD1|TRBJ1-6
CASSDNRGRSPLHF
TGTGCCAGCAGTGACAACAGGGGGCGTTCACCCCTCCACTTT
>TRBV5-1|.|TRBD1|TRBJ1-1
CASSLQGVPEAFF
TGCGCCAGCAGCTTGCAGGGGGTCCCTGAAGCTTTCTTT
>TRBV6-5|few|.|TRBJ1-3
CASSYTRGGSGNTIYF
TGTGCCAGCAGTTACACCCGGGGGGGGTCTGGAAACACCATATATTTT
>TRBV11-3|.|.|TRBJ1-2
CASSPFPGTDYGYTF
TGTGCCAGCAGCCCATTCCCCGGGACTGACTATGGCTACACCTTC
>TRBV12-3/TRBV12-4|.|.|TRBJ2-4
CASRYIGGNIQYF
TGTGCCAGCAGGTACATTGGCGGGAACATTCAGTACTTC
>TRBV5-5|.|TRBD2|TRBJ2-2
CASSLLGPSGTGELFF
TGTGCCAGCAGCTTGTTAGGGCCTAGCGGCACCGGGGAGCTGTTTTTT
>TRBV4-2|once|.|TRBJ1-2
CASSRKGEGIGGYTF
TGTGCCAGCAGCCGGAAAGGGGAGGGAATAGGTGGCTACACCTTC
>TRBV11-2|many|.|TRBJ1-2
CASSFRDGYTF
TGTGCCAGCAGCTTCCGGGATGGCTACACCTTC
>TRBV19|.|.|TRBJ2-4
CASSSTGGKNIQYF
TGTGCCAGTAGTAGCACCGGGGGTAAAAACATTCAGTACTTC
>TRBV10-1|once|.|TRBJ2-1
CASSESAGTYNEQFF
TGCGCCAGCAGTGAGTCGGCGGGTACCTACAATGAGCAGTTCTTC
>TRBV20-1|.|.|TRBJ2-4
CSARLDIQYF
TGCAGTGCTAGGCTAGACATTCAGTACTTC
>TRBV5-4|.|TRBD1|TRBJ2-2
CASSLGQGATTGELFF
TGTGCCAGCAGCTTGGGACAGGGGGCTACCACCGGGGAGCTGTTTTTT
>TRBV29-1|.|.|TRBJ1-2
CSVDEPPGNYGYTF
TGCAGCGTTGACGAACCCCCAGGCAACTATGGCTACACCTTC
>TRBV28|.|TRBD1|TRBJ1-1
CASSLSQGANTEAFF
TGTGCCAGCAGTTTATCGCAGGGGGCCAACACTGAAGCTTTCTTT
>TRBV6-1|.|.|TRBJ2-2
CASSEQVTGELFF
TGTGCCAGCAGTGAACAGGTCACCGGGGAGCTGTTTTTT
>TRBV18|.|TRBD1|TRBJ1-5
CASSPQGQGAGQPQHF
TGTGCCAGCTCACCACAAGGACAGGGGGCAGGACAGCCCCAGCATTTT
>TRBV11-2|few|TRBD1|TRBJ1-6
CASSRTGNDSPLHF
TGTGCCAGCAGCCGGACAGGGAACGATTCACCCCTCCACTTT
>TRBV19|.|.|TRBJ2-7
CASSGRGRREQYF
TGTGCCAGTAGTGGCCGGGGTCGAAGAGAGCAGTACTTC